The rows below give T cell receptor beta chains drawn from one sample of a study of shared clonotypes between healthy human individuals. Data came from immunoSEQ multiplex PCR; TCRdb stores just in-frame clones and leaves some out. The table lists 2 million to 2.5 million clones, roughly 95% of them singletons, with roughly 0.13% in the top ten. The sample consisted of naive CD4+ T cells sorted from blood. These receptors originate from a man in his late teens or twenties in good health. CDR3s include the opening cysteine and the closing phenylalanine or tryptophan. Each record gives: clone size, J gene, D gene, V gene, CDR3 DNA, CDR3 protein. D genes are given only for firm matches. Part of the rows lack a size; the others show once, few, many or a class for expanded clones.

NA TRBJ1-2 NA TRBV25-1 TGTGCCAGCAGTGATCAGGATAACTATGGCTACACCTTC CASSDQDNYGYTF
NA TRBJ1-5 NA TRBV30 TGTGCCTGGAGTACGTCCGGAGGACAGCCCCAGCATTTT CAWSTSGGQPQHF
NA TRBJ1-2 NA TRBV6-6 TGTGCCAGCACCCTAGAAGCGGGGACGGGTGGCTACACCTTC CASTLEAGTGGYTF
NA TRBJ2-3 TRBD1 TRBV7-2 TGTGCCAGCAGCTTAGGGCCGGACAGGGCATTATTAACAGATACGCAGTATTTT CASSLGPDRALLTDTQYF
NA TRBJ1-2 NA TRBV7-3 TGTGCCAGCAGCTTATCGGGGTCCTATGGCTACACCTTC CASSLSGSYGYTF
NA TRBJ2-7 NA TRBV19 TGTGCCAGTAGTATAATTCCAGCGGACCCCTACGAGCAGTACTTC CASSIIPADPYEQYF
NA TRBJ2-1 NA TRBV11-2 TGTGCCAGCAGCTCAGGAGGAACGTCGCACAATGAGCAGTTCTTC CASSSGGTSHNEQFF
NA TRBJ1-6 NA TRBV9 TGTGCCAGCAGCCAGAACAGGGATTATAATTCACCCCTCCACTTT CASSQNRDYNSPLHF
NA TRBJ2-5 TRBD1 TRBV2 TGTGCCAGCAGTGACAGCCCCTGGCGGGGACAGGGGGAGACCCAGTACTTC CASSDSPWRGQGETQYF
NA TRBJ2-5 NA TRBV21-1 TGTGCCAGCAGCAAAGGGTGGCGGCAGTACCAAGAGACCCAGTACTTC CASSKGWRQYQETQYF
NA TRBJ2-2 TRBD1 TRBV18 TGTGCCAGCTCACCACCGACAGGGGACCCCTATTATCCCGGGGAGCTGTTTTTT CASSPPTGDPYYPGELFF
NA TRBJ1-6 NA TRBV9 TGTGCCAGCAGCGTAGGAGCGGCCGGAAGAGATTCACCCCTCCACTTT CASSVGAAGRDSPLHF
NA TRBJ2-2 TRBD2 TRBV7-7 TGTGCTAGCAGCCCCGATGGGGGGGGAAACACCGGGGAGCTGTTTTTT CASSPDGGGNTGELFF
NA TRBJ2-1 NA TRBV9 TGTGCCAGCAGCGTTCGTAGCTCCTACAATGAGCAGTTCTTC CASSVRSSYNEQFF
NA TRBJ1-3 TRBD1 TRBV25-1 TGTGCCAGCAGTGAAGGGGACAGAAGCCGAGGAAACACCATATATTTT CASSEGDRSRGNTIYF
NA TRBJ1-2 NA TRBV28 TGTGCCATCACGACCATATCGGGGGGCTACACCTTC CAITTISGGYTF
NA TRBJ1-2 TRBD1 TRBV18 TGTGCCAGCTCACACAGGGGGTACTATGGCTACACCTTC CASSHRGYYGYTF
NA TRBJ2-5 TRBD2 TRBV30 TGTGCCTGGAGGTCTAGCGGGAAAGGGGTAGAGACCCAGTACTTC CAWRSSGKGVETQYF
NA TRBJ2-1 TRBD2 TRBV4-3 TGCGCCAGCAGCCAAGAAAAAGGGGAACTAGCGGGACTCAAGCGGGGGCAGTTCTTC CASSQEKGELAGLKRGQFF
NA TRBJ2-7 TRBD2 TRBV5-1 TGCGCCAGCAGCTTGCTAGCGGGTAGCTCCTACGAGCAGTACTTC CASSLLAGSSYEQYF
NA TRBJ2-5 NA TRBV7-9 TGTGCCAGCAGCCCGTCTGAGACCCAGTACTTC CASSPSETQYF
once TRBJ2-3 TRBD2 TRBV5-4 TGTGCCAGCAGCCCACTAGCGGGAGGCGGTACGCAGTATTTT CASSPLAGGGTQYF
NA TRBJ2-2 NA TRBV6-5 TGTGCCAGCAGTTACTCGGGCAGGGAGGACACCGGGGAGCTGTTTTTT CASSYSGREDTGELFF
NA TRBJ1-2 NA TRBV4-1 TGCGCCAGCAGCCCCCTAGGCCAGGGGCCCAGATCTGGCTACACCTTC CASSPLGQGPRSGYTF
NA TRBJ1-5 NA TRBV6-5 TGTGCCAGCAGTTACCTCCCCAATCAGCCCCAGCATTTT CASSYLPNQPQHF
NA TRBJ2-3 TRBD2 TRBV5-1 TGCGCCAGCAGCTTGCGTTCTAGCGGGGGGTCTAGCACAGATACGCAGTATTTT CASSLRSSGGSSTDTQYF
NA TRBJ2-1 NA TRBV28 TGTGCCAGCAGTTTCAAGGGGTACAATGAGCAGTTCTTC CASSFKGYNEQFF
NA TRBJ2-1 TRBD2 TRBV30 TGTGCCTGGAGTGTACAGCGGGATCTACTCTTC CAWSVQRDLLF
once TRBJ1-3 NA TRBV2 TGTGCCAGCACCGAACACAGGTCTGGAAACACCATATATTTT CASTEHRSGNTIYF
NA TRBJ2-7 TRBD2 TRBV10-3 TGTGCCATCAGCCAGACTAGCGGGGGGGCCTGGGACGAGCAGTACTTC CAISQTSGGAWDEQYF
NA TRBJ1-6 NA TRBV4-3 TGCGCCAGCAGCCAAGTCGCCGCGACGGGGGCTGGTTATAATTCACCCCTCCACTTT CASSQVAATGAGYNSPLHF